The entry below gives a single T cell receptor beta chain sequence along with its context. This clone's antigen is unknown. These data originate in a study of monozygotic twins with inflammatory bowel disease (dated 2019 in TCRdb). Context from the whole study: In total, roughly 30 monozygotic twin pairs made up the full study: 19 Danish pairs, all IBD-discordant, plus nine German pairs, of which four were IBD-concordant and five were IBD-discordant. Within discordant pairs, disease-associated traits were sought mainly by comparing IBD patients with their genetically identical healthy co-twins. Each individual had, on average, about 151 000 unique TCRalpha sequences and 181 000 unique TCRbeta sequences available for analysis. Beyond this particular receptor, the publication reports: TCRbeta repertoire diversity, by inverse Simpson index, was decreased in IBD patients compared with their healthy co-twins. Distinction between different T cell subtypes could not be achieved in the analysis. IBD patients shared fewer clonotypes with other individuals than healthy twins did, most markedly in patients showing signs of disease activity. Repertoire similarity did not differ between concordant and discordant twins, which could be due to limited statistical power. Because patients were on differing immunosuppressive treatments, the repertoires may have picked up extra background noise and inter-individual variability. The results gave no support for a single strong signal or clonotype linked to IBD.

The CDR3 spans 19 residues, from the cysteine through the phenylalanine. DNA was not recorded. Per the germline V gene, SGHRS is the CDR1 and YFSETQ is the CDR2. From each donor, an approximately 2.5 ml peripheral blood sample was drawn into PAXgene tubes and stored at -80 degrees C. Without any T cell sorting, total RNA was extracted from whole blood using the PAXgene blood miRNA kit on an automated QIAcube. Peripheral blood from monozygotic twin pairs, either concordant or discordant for inflammatory bowel disease, underwent deep TCRalpha and TCRbeta repertoire profiling that used unique molecular barcoding. Smoking habits were recorded for all twin pairs, and individuals were classified as current, former or never smokers. Library generation was performed with 5' RACE. Each TCR library was prepared from around 3,400 ng of total RNA. For each sample, cDNA synthesis with SMARTScribe reverse transcriptase was split into eight separate reactions. During cDNA synthesis, template switching introduced unique molecular identifiers that contained a 6-nucleotide sample barcode. TCRalpha and TCRbeta cDNA was amplified by two nested PCRs of about 15 and 9 cycles, with bead purification after each PCR. Before amplification, the cDNA was treated with uracil DNA-glycosylase and purified using the QIAquick PCR purification kit. The second PCR added Illumina TruSeq-compatible adapters along with sample-specific barcodes. Library quality and concentration were checked on TapeStation and Qubit, and libraries were pooled at around 5 ng each. Sequencing of the pooled libraries was done on an Illumina HiSeq2500 single-index Rapid Run using custom sequencing primers and 2 x 100 bp reads. As for the original processing: MiGEC version 1.2.6 was used for UMI-based consensus assembly to correct PCR and sequencing errors. MiXCR version 2.1.1 handled V(D)J alignment, clonotype assembly and CDR3 extraction. Normalisation of gene usage, clonotype sharing and MAIT/NKT TCR abundance was achieved by analysing the top 1000, 10 000 and 20 000 clonotypes per sample. After downsampling to 27 000 UMIs, diversity was calculated as the inverse Simpson index using the vegan R package. Paired Mann-Whitney U tests on discordant twin pairs were used, with Benjamini-Hochberg multiple-testing correction. Following TCRdb reprocessing, every CDR3 protein sequence forms one entry, and DNA is not provided. These V and J calls are TCRdb output, not the study's own analysis. The sample has more than 75,000 distinct CDR3 sequences on record. Around 7.2% of the sample is held by the ten biggest clonotypes.

The receptor was derived from a human donor with ulcerative colitis or Crohn's disease, or a healthy co-twin of an affected twin (not recorded which). Recombination connected TRBV5-1 to TRBJ2-2; TCRdb's D call, TRBD1, is unchecked because there is no DNA. The sample was blood. The CDR3 loop reads CASSLGMARTGELSGELFF.